This T cell receptor (beta chain) was observed in a study of CD8 T cells in ankylosing spondylitis. This clonotype was picked up many times. MiXCR was run by TCRdb on the 5' RACE reads, yielding one entry per CDR3 protein. The sample lists 200,000 to 300,000 distinct CDR3 sequences, 8.6% occurring once. The J segment lost 8 bases and the V segment lost 3 bases, leaving 6 bases of the junction unmatched. Germline loops: CDR1 KGHDR, CDR2 SFDVKD. This CDR3 contains 14 residues. V gene TRBV24-1 combines with J gene TRBJ2-1, with 7 bases matching TRBD2. The receptor was isolated from a male donor with ankylosing spondylitis or in good health (not recorded which). The sequencing sample was made of blood, either unsorted or a sorted T cell fraction (not recorded which). This CDR3 reads CATSDRGRGHEQFF. CDR3 DNA: TGTGCCACCAGTGATAGAGGGAGGGGCCATGAGCAGTTCTTC.